This T cell receptor (beta chain) appears in the sequencing data of a study of cytomegalovirus exposure and HLA in healthy donors. Overall study results and limits: It has been reported that TCR beta sequences accurately predicted the HLA-A and HLA-B alleles of most subjects. V- and J-gene trimming of TCR beta was linked (in a later analysis) to a missense DCLRE1C variant.

Primers: 60 Vbeta forward and 13 Jbeta reverse. Clones were read by immunoSEQ multiplex PCR, and TCRdb kept only the in-frame ones, dropping some. The sample has about 140,000 clones, about two thirds seen once. About this clone itself: What it binds is unknown.

Germline V lookup: CDR1 MNHEY, CDR2 SMNVEV (reference sequence). The CDR3 spans 13 residues. The V and J ends lost 5 bases and 5 bases, in that order; junction bases with no gene match: 2. Sequencing was performed on PBMCs. The rearrangement joins TRBV27 to TRBJ1-4, with 7 bases that match TRBD1. The source is a man aged 30 to 45 in good health and CMV-seropositive. CDR3 DNA: TGTGCCAGCAGTCCGGGACAGAATGAAAAACTGTTTTTT. Amino acid sequence: CASSPGQNEKLFF.